This is a list of T cell receptor beta chains from one sample in a study of blood T cells in healthy people across ages. TCRdb analysed the 5' RACE reads with MiXCR anew, one entry per CDR3 protein. Among 1.5 million to 2 million distinct CDR3 sequences, about 31% were seen once, and the ten largest hold around 10%. The sample comprised blood. The receptors shown here come from a woman in her twenties or thirties in good health. CDR3s include the opening cysteine and the closing phenylalanine or tryptophan. D genes are given only for firm matches. Clone size is given for some rows only: seen once, a few or many times, or a class if the clone is expanded.

j_call: TRBJ2-1
v_call: TRBV12-3/TRBV12-4
d_call: NA
clone_size: NA
cdr3_aa: CASSFGGDRPGEQFF
cdr3_nt: TGTGCCAGCAGTTTCGGCGGGGACCGACCCGGGGAGCAGTTCTTC

j_call: TRBJ2-5
v_call: TRBV7-9
d_call: NA
clone_size: NA
cdr3_aa: CASILSPGSGSVGTQYF
cdr3_nt: TGTGCCAGCATCCTATCCCCCGGCAGCGGATCGGTTGGGACCCAGTACTTC

j_call: TRBJ2-7
v_call: TRBV10-3
d_call: TRBD2
clone_size: few
cdr3_aa: CATTGTGNWEGEQYF
cdr3_nt: TGTGCCACTACGGGCACCGGGAACTGGGAGGGCGAGCAGTACTTC

j_call: TRBJ1-1
v_call: TRBV6-5
d_call: NA
clone_size: NA
cdr3_aa: CASSIVVNGREAFF
cdr3_nt: TGTGCCAGCAGCATAGTCGTGAACGGGCGTGAAGCTTTCTTT

j_call: TRBJ2-7
v_call: TRBV5-1
d_call: NA
clone_size: few
cdr3_aa: CASSYGTPNSEQYF
cdr3_nt: TGCGCCAGCAGCTACGGGACACCTAATTCCGAGCAGTACTTC

j_call: TRBJ2-1
v_call: TRBV5-1
d_call: NA
clone_size: few
cdr3_aa: CASSFPRASNEQFF
cdr3_nt: TGCGCCAGCAGTTTTCCCCGGGCCTCTAATGAGCAGTTCTTC

j_call: TRBJ2-1
v_call: TRBV29-1
d_call: NA
clone_size: NA
cdr3_aa: CSAQRGAGQDVEFF
cdr3_nt: TGCAGCGCTCAACGGGGGGCGGGGCAGGACGTGGAGTTCTTC

j_call: TRBJ2-4
v_call: TRBV2
d_call: NA
clone_size: NA
cdr3_aa: CASSEARGTKNIQYF
cdr3_nt: TGTGCCAGCAGTGAAGCGCGAGGAACCAAAAACATTCAGTACTTC

j_call: TRBJ2-7
v_call: TRBV4-1
d_call: NA
clone_size: NA
cdr3_aa: CAGSQPRTSYEQYF
cdr3_nt: TGCGCCGGCAGCCAACCCAGGACCTCCTACGAGCAGTACTTC

j_call: TRBJ1-6
v_call: TRBV20-1
d_call: NA
clone_size: few
cdr3_aa: CSARGVQGRSSNSPLHF
cdr3_nt: TGCAGTGCTAGAGGGGTTCAAGGGAGGTCCTCTAATTCACCCCTCCACTTT

j_call: TRBJ1-2
v_call: TRBV5-6
d_call: NA
clone_size: NA
cdr3_aa: CASSLVQVGGYTF
cdr3_nt: TGTGCCAGCAGCTTGGTTCAGGTCGGTGGCTACACCTTC

j_call: TRBJ2-6
v_call: TRBV19
d_call: TRBD1
clone_size: NA
cdr3_aa: CASSSTGTGGSGANVLTF
cdr3_nt: TGTGCCAGTAGTTCGACCGGGACAGGGGGCTCTGGGGCCAACGTCCTGACTTTC

j_call: TRBJ2-5
v_call: TRBV12-3/TRBV12-4
d_call: TRBD1
clone_size: NA
cdr3_aa: CASSLLGGSGETQYF
cdr3_nt: TGTGCCAGCAGTTTATTAGGGGGCTCGGGAGAGACCCAGTACTTC

j_call: TRBJ1-2
v_call: TRBV3-1
d_call: NA
clone_size: few
cdr3_aa: CASSQDRGVGYTF
cdr3_nt: TGTGCCAGCAGCCAAGATCGGGGGGTAGGCTACACCTTC

j_call: TRBJ2-7
v_call: TRBV20-1
d_call: TRBD1
clone_size: many
cdr3_aa: CSARGGSELYEQYF
cdr3_nt: TGCAGTGCGAGAGGGGGCTCGGAGTTATACGAGCAGTACTTC

j_call: TRBJ2-3
v_call: TRBV20-1
d_call: NA
clone_size: few
cdr3_aa: CSARDHDTQYF
cdr3_nt: TGCAGTGCTAGAGATCACGATACGCAGTATTTT

j_call: TRBJ2-5
v_call: TRBV3-1
d_call: NA
clone_size: NA
cdr3_aa: CASSPHVELRGQETQYF
cdr3_nt: TGTGCCAGCAGCCCCCATGTGGAGCTGCGCGGCCAAGAGACCCAGTACTTC

j_call: TRBJ1-1
v_call: TRBV28
d_call: NA
clone_size: NA
cdr3_aa: CASSLSLSTYTEAFF
cdr3_nt: TGTGCCAGCAGTTTAAGTTTATCCACGTACACTGAAGCTTTCTTT

j_call: TRBJ2-3
v_call: TRBV27
d_call: NA
clone_size: NA
cdr3_aa: CASSFTVADTQYF
cdr3_nt: TGTGCCAGCAGTTTTACCGTAGCAGATACGCAGTATTTT

j_call: TRBJ2-1
v_call: TRBV19
d_call: TRBD2
clone_size: NA
cdr3_aa: CASSIAGTNYNEQFF
cdr3_nt: TGTGCCAGTAGTATAGCCGGGACTAATTACAATGAGCAGTTCTTC

j_call: TRBJ2-1
v_call: TRBV27
d_call: TRBD1
clone_size: NA
cdr3_aa: CASVRDRAYNEQFF
cdr3_nt: TGTGCCAGCGTCCGGGACAGGGCATACAATGAGCAGTTCTTC

j_call: TRBJ2-7
v_call: TRBV7-6
d_call: NA
clone_size: few
cdr3_aa: CASSLGVVGGEQYF
cdr3_nt: TGTGCCAGCAGCTTAGGAGTGGTGGGGGGCGAGCAGTACTTC

j_call: TRBJ2-7
v_call: TRBV11-2
d_call: TRBD2
clone_size: few
cdr3_aa: CASSLEIAGGFLQYF
cdr3_nt: TGTGCCAGCAGCTTAGAGATAGCGGGGGGGTTTCTGCAGTACTTC

j_call: TRBJ1-2
v_call: TRBV4-1
d_call: NA
clone_size: many
cdr3_aa: CASSQERMVSYGYTF
cdr3_nt: TGCGCCAGCAGCCAAGAACGAATGGTATCCTATGGCTACACCTTC